This is a list of T cell receptor beta chains from one sample in a study of identical twins. TCRdb reprocessed the 5' RACE reads via MiXCR and lists one record per CDR3 protein. This repertoire shows 350,000 or so distinct CDR3 sequences, around 12% found once; its top ten account for roughly 7.8%. In addition, the sample was reused for a study of yellow fever vaccine responses in identical twins.

The sample taken for sequencing was CD8+ T cells sorted from blood. The receptors derive from a woman aged 18 to 35 in good health. CDR3s include the opening cysteine and the closing phenylalanine or tryptophan. The D gene is left open where the match is weak. Size values are once, few and many counts, or a class for expanded clones, and some rows have none.

cdr3_aa | cdr3_nt | j_call | v_call | clone_size | d_call
CASSVASGANVLTF | TGCGCCAGCAGCGTAGCGTCTGGGGCCAACGTCCTGACTTTC | TRBJ2-6 | TRBV5-1 | many | .
CASSKGQGARNEQFF | TGTGCCAGCAGCAAGGGACAGGGGGCGAGGAATGAGCAGTTCTTC | TRBJ2-1 | TRBV21-1 | . | .
CASSYALGYSGNTIYF | TGTGCCAGCAGTTACGCGCTCGGGTACTCTGGAAACACCATATATTTT | TRBJ1-3 | TRBV6-2/TRBV6-3 | few | .
CASQRGSTDTQYF | TGTGCTAGCCAGCGGGGGAGCACAGATACGCAGTATTTT | TRBJ2-3 | TRBV2 | . | TRBD2
CSARDRLEGTAGYF | TGCAGTGCTAGAGATCGTCTTGAAGGGACCGCGGGGTATTTT | TRBJ2-3 | TRBV20-1 | few | .
CASSFSGQKLFF | TGTGCCAGCAGTTTCTCTGGGCAGAAACTGTTTTTT | TRBJ1-4 | TRBV12-3/TRBV12-4 | few | .
CANRQGPNYGYTF | TGTGCCAACAGGCAGGGACCTAACTATGGCTACACCTTC | TRBJ1-2 | TRBV2 | few | .
CASSLDISGAEGDEQFF | TGTGCCAGCAGCTTAGATATTAGCGGGGCCGAAGGAGATGAGCAGTTCTTC | TRBJ2-1 | TRBV11-2 | . | TRBD2
CASSLEAGTNYGYTF | TGTGCCAGCAGTTTAGAGGCAGGGACAAACTATGGCTACACCTTC | TRBJ1-2 | TRBV12-3/TRBV12-4 | many | .
CASSRPGTSGDTQYF | TGCGCCAGCAGCCGACCCGGGACTAGCGGGGACACGCAGTATTTT | TRBJ2-3 | TRBV4-1 | . | TRBD2
CASSFYRTERETQYF | TGTGCCAGCAGTTTTTACCGTACCGAGAGAGAGACCCAGTACTTC | TRBJ2-5 | TRBV28 | . | .
CATSDWDSNQPQHF | TGTGCCACCAGCGACTGGGACAGCAATCAGCCCCAGCATTTT | TRBJ1-5 | TRBV24-1 | many | .
CASSFRQGPLNEQFF | TGCGCCAGCAGCTTCAGGCAGGGACCTCTTAATGAGCAGTTCTTC | TRBJ2-1 | TRBV4-1 | few | .
CASSQTGTSGSEQYF | TGCGCCAGCAGCCAAACTGGGACTAGCGGGAGCGAGCAGTACTTC | TRBJ2-7 | TRBV4-1 | . | TRBD2
CASSLWEGNTGELFF | TGTGCCAGCAGTCTCTGGGAGGGTAACACCGGGGAGCTGTTTTTT | TRBJ2-2 | TRBV6-1 | . | TRBD2
CATRWGIYGYTF | TGTGCCACCCGGTGGGGGATCTATGGCTACACCTTC | TRBJ1-2 | TRBV27 | few | .
CASSLVVAGGPWNEQFF | TGTGCCAGCAGCTTAGTGGTAGCGGGGGGGCCGTGGAATGAGCAGTTCTTC | TRBJ2-1 | TRBV11-2 | many | TRBD2
CASSTGKGTGELFF | TGTGCCAGCAGCACGGGAAAGGGCACCGGGGAGCTGTTTTTT | TRBJ2-2 | TRBV9 | few | .
CASSPFGRPALEFF | TGTGCCAGCAGCCCCTTCGGTCGCCCGGCTTTAGAGTTCTTC | TRBJ2-1 | TRBV7-8 | . | .
CASSFHWTSGRGNNEQFF | TGTGCCAGCAGCTTCCACTGGACTAGCGGGAGGGGTAACAATGAGCAGTTCTTC | TRBJ2-1 | TRBV11-2 | . | TRBD2
CASSPIILSSYNEQFF | TGTGCCAGCAGCCCGATCATACTGAGCTCCTACAATGAGCAGTTCTTC | TRBJ2-1 | TRBV7-6 | . | .
CASSYSSPGQRSNQPQHF | TGTGCCAGCAGTTACTCGAGTCCGGGACAGAGGAGCAATCAGCCCCAGCATTTT | TRBJ1-5 | TRBV6-5 | . | TRBD1
CASSGTSEISYEQYF | TGTGCCAGCTCGGGTACTAGCGAGATCTCCTACGAGCAGTACTTC | TRBJ2-7 | TRBV2 | . | TRBD2
CASSTGGPGTSFPDTGELFF | TGTGCCAGCAGCACGGGGGGACCCGGGACTAGTTTTCCGGACACCGGGGAGCTGTTTTTT | TRBJ2-2 | TRBV11-1 | . | TRBD2
CASNEREVWQETQYF | TGCGCCAGCAACGAGCGGGAGGTGTGGCAAGAGACCCAGTACTTC | TRBJ2-5 | TRBV5-1 | . | TRBD2
CASSQGLAGGEQFF | TGCGCCAGCAGCCAAGGGCTAGCGGGGGGTGAGCAGTTCTTC | TRBJ2-1 | TRBV4-1 | . | TRBD2
CASSAQGFSYEQYF | TGTGCCAGCAGCGCCCAAGGATTCTCCTACGAGCAGTACTTC | TRBJ2-7 | TRBV9 | few | .
CASSLAGGTGELFF | TGTGCCAGCAGCTTAGCGGGGGGGACCGGGGAGCTGTTTTTT | TRBJ2-2 | TRBV7-2 | few | TRBD2
CASSPTVGLIGDTQYF | TGTGCCAGCAGCCCGACGGTTGGCCTTATAGGGGATACGCAGTATTTT | TRBJ2-3 | TRBV11-2 | . | .
CASSPDHRGDTQYF | TGTGCCAGCAGCCCAGATCACCGGGGAGATACGCAGTATTTT | TRBJ2-3 | TRBV3-1 | few | .
CASSYRDNQETQYF | TGTGCCAGCAGTTACAGGGATAATCAAGAGACCCAGTACTTC | TRBJ2-5 | TRBV27 | . | .
CASSATPGGETQYF | TGTGCCAGCAGTGCGACCCCAGGGGGGGAGACCCAGTACTTC | TRBJ2-5 | TRBV12-3/TRBV12-4 | many | .
CASSFSGAYQETQYF | TGTGCCAGCAGCTTTTCGGGGGCCTACCAAGAGACCCAGTACTTC | TRBJ2-5 | TRBV7-2 | many | .
CASSQVFSGSSYNEQFF | TGTGCCAGCAGCCAAGTCTTTAGCGGGTCCTCCTACAATGAGCAGTTCTTC | TRBJ2-1 | TRBV14 | few | TRBD2
CASSGGTGSGNQPQHF | TGTGCCAGCAGTGGAGGGACTGGTAGCGGCAATCAGCCCCAGCATTTT | TRBJ1-5 | TRBV2 | many | .
CASSRQALNEKLFF | TGTGCCAGCAGTCGACAAGCCCTTAATGAAAAACTGTTTTTT | TRBJ1-4 | TRBV6-1 | . | .
CASSFGQYEQYF | TGTGCCAGCAGTTTTGGGCAATACGAGCAGTACTTC | TRBJ2-7 | TRBV12-3/TRBV12-4 | many | .
CSAFVPGQPSSTDTQYF | TGCAGTGCTTTCGTACCGGGACAGCCTTCTAGCACAGATACGCAGTATTTT | TRBJ2-3 | TRBV20-1 | few | TRBD1
CASSFGGLTEAFF | TGTGCCAGCAGTTTCGGGGGGTTGACTGAAGCTTTCTTT | TRBJ1-1 | TRBV27 | many | .
CASRKGLAGLTDTQYF | TGCGCCAGCAGGAAAGGACTAGCGGGACTCACAGATACGCAGTATTTT | TRBJ2-3 | TRBV5-1 | many | TRBD2
CASSVGSSGANVLTF | TGTGCCAGCAGCGTTGGGAGCTCTGGGGCCAACGTCCTGACTTTC | TRBJ2-6 | TRBV9 | many | .
CATSSPPQGYNEQFF | TGTGCCACCTCGTCCCCCCCCCAGGGGTACAATGAGCAGTTCTTC | TRBJ2-1 | TRBV27 | few | .
CASSPSGSTEAFF | TGTGCCAGCAGCCCATCAGGGAGCACTGAAGCTTTCTTT | TRBJ1-1 | TRBV5-4 | few | .
CSAPGQTIYEQYF | TGCAGTGCCCCGGGACAGACTATCTACGAGCAGTACTTC | TRBJ2-7 | TRBV20-1 | few | TRBD1
CAIGSSGSINEQFF | TGTGCCATCGGTTCTAGCGGGAGCATCAATGAGCAGTTCTTC | TRBJ2-1 | TRBV10-3 | many | TRBD2
CASSFPVSNSYEQYF | TGTGCCAGCAGCTTTCCGGTCTCCAACTCCTACGAGCAGTACTTC | TRBJ2-7 | TRBV11-2 | . | .
CASSQVSHEQYF | TGTGCCAGCAGCCAAGTTAGCCACGAGCAGTACTTC | TRBJ2-7 | TRBV3-1 | few | .
CRERDRGKFSANTEAFF | TGCAGAGAACGGGACAGGGGGAAATTTTCGGCGAACACTGAAGCTTTCTTT | TRBJ1-1 | TRBV20-1 | . | TRBD1